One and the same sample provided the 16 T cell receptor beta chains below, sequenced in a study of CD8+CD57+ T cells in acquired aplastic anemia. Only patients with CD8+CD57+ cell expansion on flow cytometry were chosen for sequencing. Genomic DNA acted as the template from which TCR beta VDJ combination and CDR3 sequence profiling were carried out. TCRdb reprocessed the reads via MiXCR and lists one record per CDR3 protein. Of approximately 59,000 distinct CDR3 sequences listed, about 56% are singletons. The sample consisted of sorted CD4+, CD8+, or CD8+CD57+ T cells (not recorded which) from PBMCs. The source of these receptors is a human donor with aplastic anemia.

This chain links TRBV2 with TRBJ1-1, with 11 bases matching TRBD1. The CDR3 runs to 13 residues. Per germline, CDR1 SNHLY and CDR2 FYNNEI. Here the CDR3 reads CAVRGGQGAPTFF. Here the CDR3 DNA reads TGTGCAGTAAGAGGTGGACAGGGGGCGCCAACTTTCTTT.

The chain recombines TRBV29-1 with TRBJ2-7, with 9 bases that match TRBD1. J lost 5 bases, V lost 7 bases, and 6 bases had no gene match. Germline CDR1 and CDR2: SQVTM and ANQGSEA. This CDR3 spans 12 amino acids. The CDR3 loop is CSAHRDRDEQYF. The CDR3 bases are TGCAGCGCCCACCGGGACAGGGACGAGCAGTACTTC.

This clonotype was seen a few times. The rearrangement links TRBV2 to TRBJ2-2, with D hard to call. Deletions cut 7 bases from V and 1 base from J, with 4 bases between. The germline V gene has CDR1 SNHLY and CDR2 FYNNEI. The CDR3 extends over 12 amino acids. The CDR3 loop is CASTKNTGELFF. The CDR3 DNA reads TGTGCCAGCACCAAGAACACCGGGGAGCTGTTTTTT. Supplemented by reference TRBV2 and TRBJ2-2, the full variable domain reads EPEVTQTPSHQVTQMGQEVILRCVPISNHLYFYWYRQILGQKVEFLVSFYNNEISEKSEIFDDQFSVERPDGSNFTLKIRSTKLEDSAMYFCASTKNTGELFFGEGSRLTVL.

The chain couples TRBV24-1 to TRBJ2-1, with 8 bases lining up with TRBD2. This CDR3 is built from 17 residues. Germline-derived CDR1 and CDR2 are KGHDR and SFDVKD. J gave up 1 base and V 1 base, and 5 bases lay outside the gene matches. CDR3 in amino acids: CATSDFGGVGSYNEQFF. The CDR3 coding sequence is TGTGCCACCAGTGATTTCGGGGGGGTCGGATCCTACAATGAGCAGTTCTTC.

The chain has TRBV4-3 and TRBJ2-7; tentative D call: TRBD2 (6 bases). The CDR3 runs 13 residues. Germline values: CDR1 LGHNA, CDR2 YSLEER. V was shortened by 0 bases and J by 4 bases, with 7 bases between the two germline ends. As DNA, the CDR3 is TGCGCCAGCAGCCAAGATCGGGGGTACGAGCAGTACTTC. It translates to CASSQDRGYEQYF.

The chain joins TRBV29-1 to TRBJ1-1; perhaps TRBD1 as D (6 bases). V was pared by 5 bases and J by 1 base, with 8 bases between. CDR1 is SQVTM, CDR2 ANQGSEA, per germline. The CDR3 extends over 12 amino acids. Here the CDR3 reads CSVSDRNTEAFF. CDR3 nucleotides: TGCAGCGTTTCGGACAGGAACACTGAAGCTTTCTTT.

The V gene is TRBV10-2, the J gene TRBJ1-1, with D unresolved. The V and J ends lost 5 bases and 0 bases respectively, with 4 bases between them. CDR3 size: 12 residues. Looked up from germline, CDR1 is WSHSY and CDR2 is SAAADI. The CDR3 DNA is TGCGCCAGCAGTCAGGTGAACACTGAAGCTTTCTTT. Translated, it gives CASSQVNTEAFF.

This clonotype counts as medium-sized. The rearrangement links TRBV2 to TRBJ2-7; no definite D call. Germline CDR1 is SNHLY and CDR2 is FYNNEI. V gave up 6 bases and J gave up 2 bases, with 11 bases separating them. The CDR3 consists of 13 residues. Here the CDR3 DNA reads TGTGCCAGCAGAGAAAGGGAAACCTACGAGCAGTACTTC. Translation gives CASRERETYEQYF. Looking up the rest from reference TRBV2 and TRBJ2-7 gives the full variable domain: EPEVTQTPSHQVTQMGQEVILRCVPISNHLYFYWYRQILGQKVEFLVSFYNNEISEKSEIFDDQFSVERPDGSNFTLKIRSTKLEDSAMYFCASRERETYEQYFGPGTRLTVT.

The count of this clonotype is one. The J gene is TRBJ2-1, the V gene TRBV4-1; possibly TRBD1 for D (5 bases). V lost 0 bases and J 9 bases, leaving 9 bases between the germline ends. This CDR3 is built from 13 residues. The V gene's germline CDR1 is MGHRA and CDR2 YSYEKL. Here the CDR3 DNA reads TGCGCCAGCAGCCAAGATTTGGGGCCTGAGCAGTTCTTC. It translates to CASSQDLGPEQFF.

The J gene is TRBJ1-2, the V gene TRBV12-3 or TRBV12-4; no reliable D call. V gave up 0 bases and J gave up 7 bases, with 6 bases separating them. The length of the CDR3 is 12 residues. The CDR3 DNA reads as TGTGCCAGCAGTTTAGCCAGGTCTGGCTACACCTTC. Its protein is CASSLARSGYTF.

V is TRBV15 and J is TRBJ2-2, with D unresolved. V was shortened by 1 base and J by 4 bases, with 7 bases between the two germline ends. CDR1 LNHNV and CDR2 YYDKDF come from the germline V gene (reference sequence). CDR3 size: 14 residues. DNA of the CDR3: TGTGCCACCAGCAGAGGGGATACCACCGGGGAGCTGTTTTTT. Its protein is CATSRGDTTGELFF.

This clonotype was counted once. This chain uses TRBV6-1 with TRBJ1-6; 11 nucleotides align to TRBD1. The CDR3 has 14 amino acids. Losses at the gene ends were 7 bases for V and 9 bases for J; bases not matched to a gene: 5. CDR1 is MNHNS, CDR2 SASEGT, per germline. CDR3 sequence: CASIQGTGGSPLHF. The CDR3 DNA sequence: TGTGCCAGCATCCAGGGGACAGGGGGTTCACCCCTCCACTTT.

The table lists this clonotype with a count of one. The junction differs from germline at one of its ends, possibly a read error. CDR3: CSVDVGERSF. DNA of the CDR3: TGCAGCGTTGATGTGGGGGAGCGGTCTTTT. V gene TRBV29-1 combines with J gene TRBJ2-2; D assignment may be TRBD1 or TRBD2 (5 bases each). CDR1 and CDR2 (germline): SQVTM, ANQGSEA. CDR3 length: 10 residues.

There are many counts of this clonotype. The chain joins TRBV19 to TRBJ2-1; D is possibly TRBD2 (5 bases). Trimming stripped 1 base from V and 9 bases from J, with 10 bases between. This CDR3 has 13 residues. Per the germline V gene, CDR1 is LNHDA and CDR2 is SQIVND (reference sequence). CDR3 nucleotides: TGTGCCAGTAGTATAGTACCGGGGTTTGAGCAGTTCTTC. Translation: CASSIVPGFEQFF. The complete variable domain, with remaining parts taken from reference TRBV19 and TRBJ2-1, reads DGGITQSPKYLFRKEGQNVTLSCEQNLNHDAMYWYRQDPGQGLRLIYYSQIVNDFQKGDIAEGYSVSREKKESFPLTVTSAQKNPTAFYLCASSIVPGFEQFFGPGTRLTVL.

The DNA for the CDR3 is TGTGCCAGCCGCGGGACAGGGAATTCCTACGAGCAGTACTTC. Protein sequence: CASRGTGNSYEQYF. The V and J genes are TRBV7-8 and TRBJ2-7; 9 nucleotides match TRBD1. In germline, CDR1 is SGHVS, CDR2 FQNEAQ. This CDR3 contains 14 residues. With V trimmed by 8 bases and J by 1 base, 6 bases remained unmatched.

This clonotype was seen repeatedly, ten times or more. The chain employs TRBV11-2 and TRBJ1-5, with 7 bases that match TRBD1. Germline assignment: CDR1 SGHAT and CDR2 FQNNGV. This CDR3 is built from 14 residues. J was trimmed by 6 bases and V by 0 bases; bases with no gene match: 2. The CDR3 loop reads CASSLEQGSQPQHF. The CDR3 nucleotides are TGTGCCAGCAGCTTAGAACAGGGGAGTCAGCCCCAGCATTTT.